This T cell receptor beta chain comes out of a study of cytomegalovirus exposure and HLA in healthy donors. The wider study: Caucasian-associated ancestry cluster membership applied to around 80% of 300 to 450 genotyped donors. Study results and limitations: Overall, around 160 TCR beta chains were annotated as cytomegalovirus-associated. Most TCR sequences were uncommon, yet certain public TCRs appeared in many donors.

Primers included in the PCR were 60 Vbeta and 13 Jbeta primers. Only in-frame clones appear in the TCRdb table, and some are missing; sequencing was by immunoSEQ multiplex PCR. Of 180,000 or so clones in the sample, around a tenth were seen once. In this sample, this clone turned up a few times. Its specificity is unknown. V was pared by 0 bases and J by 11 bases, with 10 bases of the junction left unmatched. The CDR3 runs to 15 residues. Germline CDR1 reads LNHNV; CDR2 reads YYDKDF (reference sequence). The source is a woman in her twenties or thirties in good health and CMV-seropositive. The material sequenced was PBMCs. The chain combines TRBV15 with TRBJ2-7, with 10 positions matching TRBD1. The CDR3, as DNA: TGTGCCACCAGCAGAGATGGGACAGGGGCCGGGGGGGAGTACTTC. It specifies CATSRDGTGAGGEYF.